The T cell receptor beta chain under discussion was sequenced for a study of T-cell reconstitution after alpha-beta-depleted transplantation in children (dated by TCRdb to about 2016). Notes on the research overall: T-cell immune reconstitution after TCRalphabeta/CD19-depleted allogeneic hematopoietic cell transplantation in children was quantitatively tracked in the study by means of TCR repertoire profiling.

The meaning of the sample's treatment or condition label: allogeneic hematopoietic cell transplantation with graft depleted of TCRalphabeta T cells and CD19 B cells. The children who served as transplant recipients had been given grafts of TCRalphabeta/CD19-depleted allogeneic hematopoietic cells. Regarding this clonotype: It has no known antigen specificity. No clone much larger than this one lies a single base away; base qualities are absent.

Library construction relied on PCR. The run used an Illumina HiSeq 2500. To normalize quantification of the TCRbeta repertoire, the TCR libraries were built with molecular barcoding that relied on unique molecular identifiers. The raw public data were reprocessed by TCRdb itself: fastp quality trimming at Q25, MiXCR clonotype calling, in-frame beta chains only. Rows with a matching CDR3 protein are joined into one entry that keeps the most common DNA and genes. For this sample there are 250,000 or so distinct CDR3 sequences; more than 20% appear just once. The top ten hold 4% to 6% of the sample. Here is what the overall study found, with its caveats: In some patients, the high TCRbeta diversity seen at day 60 was put down to recipient T cells and intrathymic progenitors that had survived conditioning. Hyperexpanded clone frequencies declined over subsequent months; after one year, T-cell counts and TCRbeta diversity were mostly attributed to newly produced T cells. Apparently early alphabetaT-cell count recovery about two months after transplant reportedly relied on only several hundred rapidly expanded clones derived from non-depleted graft cells.

The specimen was PBMCs, mostly from graft donor cells, collected 360 days after TCRalphabeta/CD19-depleted stem cell transplant. This clonotype originated in a female patient aged 2-9 years who had a stem cell transplant for congenital amegakaryocytic thrombocytopenia, so the T cells may come from the graft donor.

The DNA sequence is as follows: TGTGCCACCCAGAGACAGGGTAACAATCAGCCCCAGCATTTT. Translated, it gives CATQRQGNNQPQHF. Recombination linked TRBV10-3 to TRBJ1-5, with 7 central nucleotides matching TRBD1. Spanning cysteine to phenylalanine, the CDR3 consists of 14 amino acids. The retained sequence is limited to the CDR3, 42 bases, with the frame set at the first base. Ends trimmed: V by 10 bases, J by 3 bases; bases unmatched to a gene: 9. The germline V gene gives CDR1 as ENHRY and CDR2 as SYGVKD.